This TCR beta chain was retrieved from a study of OX40 agonist ivuxolimab in advanced cancers. Study details: Administration of intravenous ivuxolimab to patients occurred every 2 weeks at 0.01 to 10 mg/kg. Dose-escalation patients' cancers were hepatocellular carcinoma, melanoma, renal cell or head and neck cancer.

This clone came up once. Its antigen is undetermined. The repertoire was sequenced with immunoSEQ multiplex PCR; TCRdb's copy has only in-frame clones and lacks some. The data show more than 55,000 clones, about 89% seen once. Findings of the study overall: CD4+ and CD8+ blood T cells expanded clonally by week 6 at 0.1 to 3.0 mg/kg.

Exclusion applied to patients with autoimmune disease history or systemic immunosuppression. The source material was CD4+ or CD8+ T cells sorted from blood, sampled in a trial of the OX40 agonist ivuxolimab. This TCR derives from an adult with an advanced solid tumor such as melanoma, head and neck, liver or kidney cancer.

The CDR3 sequence is CASSPDRAGELFF. DNA of the CDR3: TGTGCCAGCAGCCCGGACAGGGCCGGGGAGCTGTTTTTT. This sequence joins TRBV2 and TRBJ2-2; 8 bases are shared with TRBD1. Germline values: CDR1 SNHLY, CDR2 FYNNEI. With V trimmed by 6 bases and J by 6 bases, 3 bases remained unmatched. The CDR3 runs 13 residues.